The 10 T cell receptor beta chains below were found in one sample sequenced in a study of cytomegalovirus exposure and HLA in healthy donors. The PCR had 60 Vbeta and 13 Jbeta primers. The protocol was immunoSEQ multiplex PCR, while the TCRdb copy is restricted to in-frame clones and leaves out a portion. The sample records 77,000 or so clones, around three quarters being singletons. Sequencing was done on a sample of PBMCs. The source of these receptors is a woman aged 40 to 50 in good health and CMV-seronegative.

The rearrangement joins TRBV10-1 to TRBJ2-1; TRBD2 is a possible D gene (6 bases). The germline V gene encodes CDR1 WNHNN and CDR2 SYGVQD (reference sequence). Trimming took 4 bases from V and 7 from J, leaving 11 bases between them. The length of the CDR3 is 13 residues. CDR3 nucleotides: TGCGCCAGCAGTGCGGCAGGGACTAATGAGCAGTTCTTC. Translation gives CASSAAGTNEQFF.

The J gene is TRBJ1-2, the V gene TRBV4-2; TRBD1 agrees at 7 bases. The CDR3 is made up of 17 amino acids. Germline assignment: CDR1 LGHNA and CDR2 YNFKEQ. Trimming cost V 0 bases and J 0 bases; bases outside gene matches: 7. CDR3 amino acids: CASSQERQGPSNYGYTF. The CDR3 DNA reads TGTGCCAGCAGCCAAGAAAGACAGGGACCTTCTAACTATGGCTACACCTTC.

This chain links TRBV6-5 with TRBJ2-5; the D gene is possibly TRBD1 (5 bases). V gave up 2 bases and J gave up 2 bases, with 12 bases separating them. The CDR3 consists of 15 residues. Germline lookup yields CDR1 MNHEY and CDR2 SVGAGI. CDR3 bases: TGTGCCAGCAGTTACCTGTTCGACAGTCAAGAGACCCAGTACTTC. This sequence encodes CASSYLFDSQETQYF.

V is TRBV5-4 and J is TRBJ1-4, with TRBD1 matching over 7 bases. This CDR3 has 14 residues. Germline lookup yields CDR1 SGHNT and CDR2 YYREEE (reference sequence). Losses at the gene ends were 3 bases for V and 4 bases for J; bases not matched to a gene: 3. The CDR3 region is CASSSGQLNEKLFF. For the CDR3, the DNA is TGTGCCAGCAGCTCGGGACAGCTTAATGAAAAACTGTTTTTT.

The J gene is TRBJ2-7, the V gene TRBV7-9; tentatively, D is TRBD2 (5 bases). V gave up 1 base and J gave up 1 base, with 11 bases separating them. Germline V lookup: CDR1 SEHNR, CDR2 FQNEAQ (reference sequence). This CDR3 spans 15 amino acids. CDR3 protein: CASSLEASRSYEQYF. CDR3 bases: TGTGCCAGCAGCTTAGAGGCTAGCCGATCCTACGAGCAGTACTTC.

The V call is TRBV23-1, the J call TRBJ1-3, with D unresolved. TRBV23-1 is an open reading frame, and its role is uncertain. The CDR3 loop spans 16 amino acids. Trimming left V 4 bases short and J 4 bases short, with 17 bases between. CDR3 region: CASSLPGLPLGNTIYF. The CDR3 DNA sequence: TGCGCCAGCAGTCTGCCCGGACTTCCCCTGGGAAACACCATATATTTT.

J is TRBJ1-4 and V is TRBV6-1; TRBD1 matches 8 bases. There are 15 residues in the CDR3. Looked up from germline, CDR1 is MNHNS and CDR2 is SASEGT. Germline trimming cut 6 bases from V and 4 bases from J; bases unmatched to any gene: 7. CDR3 protein: CASRAPGQVNEKLFF. The CDR3 DNA reads TGTGCCAGCAGAGCTCCGGGACAGGTTAATGAAAAACTGTTTTTT.

The genes are TRBV5-4 and TRBJ2-5; D remains ambiguous. Germline CDR1 and CDR2: SGHNT and YYREEE (reference sequence). The CDR3 has 13 amino acids. V lost 10 bases and J 3 bases, leaving 16 bases between the germline ends. In DNA form, the CDR3 reads TGTGCCGGGTCTCGGGTCACCGAAGAGACCCAGTACTTC. Residues: CAGSRVTEETQYF.

The chain combines TRBV5-1 with TRBJ1-2, with 8 nucleotides matching TRBD1. The CDR3 runs 14 residues. The V and J ends lost 4 bases and 5 bases, in that order; junction bases with no gene match: 7. Germline CDR1 reads SGHRS; CDR2 reads YFSETQ. CDR3 region: CASSPGQGDYGYTF. CDR3 coding DNA: TGCGCCAGCAGCCCCGGACAGGGAGATTATGGCTACACCTTC. The full variable domain, rest sourced from reference TRBV5-1 and TRBJ1-2, is KAGVTQTPRYLIKTRGQQVTLSCSPISGHRSVSWYQQTPGQGLQFLFEYFSETQRNKGNFPGRFSGRQFSNSRSEMNVSTLELGDSALYLCASSPGQGDYGYTFGSGTRLTVV.

The chain employs TRBV30 and TRBJ1-4; D is perhaps TRBD1 (5 bases). CDR1 and CDR2 (germline): GTSNPN, SVGIG (reference sequence). The length of the CDR3 is 14 residues. Trimming took 1 base from V and 5 from J, leaving 11 bases between them. Here the CDR3 reads CAWSGGTKNEKLFF. CDR3 bases: TGTGCCTGGAGTGGCGGGACCAAGAATGAAAAACTGTTTTTT.